What follows are 23 T cell receptor beta chains derived from one specimen sequenced in a study of cytomegalovirus exposure and HLA in healthy donors. With 60 Vbeta and 13 Jbeta primers, the PCR was carried out. Clones were sequenced by immunoSEQ multiplex PCR, and TCRdb holds only the in-frame ones, with some missing. Of fewer than 150,000 clones in the sample, about 76% were seen once. Sample: PBMCs. The source of these receptors is a man between 18 and 29 years old in good health and CMV-seronegative.

V usage is TRBV5-4 and J usage is TRBJ1-2, with 7 bases identical to TRBD1. Germline V gives CDR1 SGHNT, CDR2 YYREEE (reference sequence). V gave up 3 bases and J gave up 14 bases; unmatched junction bases: 13. The CDR3 length is 13 residues. The CDR3 nucleotides are TGTGCCAGCAGCTCCTGGACAGGAAGCGGCAGTACCTTC. This translates into CASSSWTGSGSTF.

This chain links TRBV19 with TRBJ2-7, with TRBD1 matching over 9 bases. Germline V gene lookup returns CDR1 LNHDA and CDR2 SQIVND (reference sequence). V lost 7 bases, J lost 3 bases, and 7 bases stayed unmatched. The CDR3 sequence is 14 residues long. For the CDR3, the DNA is TGTGCCAGTACCCAAGGACAGGGGAGCTACGAGCAGTACTTC. It yields the protein CASTQGQGSYEQYF.

V gene TRBV9 combines with J gene TRBJ1-1; D unclear. This CDR3 has 15 residues. V lost 0 bases to trimming and J lost 1 base, with 10 bases between them. Germline V CDR1 and CDR2: SGDLS, YYNGEE. The CDR3 region is CASSVGWRSNTEAFF. In DNA, the CDR3 is TGTGCCAGCAGCGTAGGTTGGCGGTCGAACACTGAAGCTTTCTTT.

V gene TRBV11-3 combines with J gene TRBJ2-7; a weak D match, TRBD1 (6 bases). Per the germline V gene, CDR1 is SGHNT and CDR2 is YENEEA. The V gene lost 1 base and the J gene lost 6 bases, with 10 bases spanning the gap. This CDR3 has 13 residues. The CDR3 DNA reads TGTGCCAGCAGCTTAGGTCGACAGGCCGAGCAGTACTTC. As protein: CASSLGRQAEQYF.

The rearrangement links TRBV2 to TRBJ1-1; the D gene is possibly TRBD1 (6 bases). Between the trimmed V and J ends, which lost 8 bases and 5 bases, there was a span of 12 bases. This CDR3 has 12 residues. Germline values: CDR1 SNHLY, CDR2 FYNNEI. As DNA, the CDR3 is TGTGCCAGCCGGACAGAGGGAACTGAAGCTTTCTTT. Its translation is CASRTEGTEAFF.

The V gene is TRBV11-2, the J gene TRBJ2-1; no reliable D call. Germline CDR1 and CDR2: SGHAT and FQNNGV. The CDR3 is made up of 13 amino acids. Trimming took 2 bases from V and 4 from J, leaving 6 bases between them. The CDR3 DNA is TGTGCCAGCAGCTTAAGAGTTTACAATGAGCAGTTCTTC. It yields the protein CASSLRVYNEQFF.

The J gene is TRBJ1-1, the V gene TRBV9, with D perhaps matching TRBD1 (5 bases). V was clipped by 3 bases and J by 3 bases, with 9 bases between them. CDR1 SGDLS and CDR2 YYNGEE come from the germline V gene. This CDR3 is built from 13 residues. CDR3 DNA: TGTGCCAGCAGCGCGACAGCTTACACTGAAGCTTTCTTT. Protein product: CASSATAYTEAFF.

The chain is built from TRBV25-1 and TRBJ2-1; 9 bases agree with TRBD2. This CDR3 has 14 amino acids. Germline V gives CDR1 MGHDK, CDR2 SYGVNS. J lost 9 bases, V lost 6 bases, and 9 bases had no gene match. CDR3 sequence: CASSTRRGGGEQFF. CDR3 sequence (DNA): TGTGCCAGCAGCACCCGGCGGGGGGGCGGTGAGCAGTTCTTC.

V and J are TRBV6-5 and TRBJ1-2; 9 positions match TRBD1. There are 13 residues in the CDR3. The V segment lost 6 bases and the J segment 8 bases; nucleotides outside the gene matches: 7. Germline CDR1 is MNHEY and CDR2 is SVGAGI. The CDR3 here is CASSNTGGSGYTF. The CDR3 DNA is TGTGCCAGCAGCAATACAGGGGGCTCGGGCTACACCTTC.

This clone was recorded only once. CDR3 in amino acids: CASSLGLSPMFEADRELMNTEAFF. In nucleotides, the CDR3 is TGTGCCAGCAGCTTAGGCCTAAGTCCAATGTTCGAGGCCGACAGGGAGTTAATGAACACTGAAGCTTTCTTT. The chain links TRBV13 to TRBJ1-1; TRBD1 matches at 7 bases. There are 24 residues in the CDR3. With V trimmed by 0 bases and J by 0 bases, 28 bases remained unmatched. Germline-derived CDR1 and CDR2 are PRHDT and FYEKMQ (reference sequence).

The count of this clone is one. The chain uses TRBV6-1 and TRBJ1-3; tentatively, D is TRBD1 (6 bases). The CDR3 contains 12 residues. V was cut by 6 bases and J by 4 bases, with 7 bases left in between. The germline gives CDR1 MNHNS, CDR2 SASEGT. The CDR3 region has the DNA TGTGCCAGCAGAGGACAGGGAAACACCATATATTTT. It encodes CASRGQGNTIYF.

This clone was picked up a small number of times. V gene TRBV5-1 combines with J gene TRBJ1-2; 10 bases fit TRBD1. CDR1 is SGHRS, CDR2 YFSETQ, per germline. Trimming cost V 1 base and J 4 bases; bases outside gene matches: 4. CDR3 length equals 15 residues. CDR3 protein: CASSLSDRGAYGYTF. In DNA, the CDR3 is TGCGCCAGCAGCTTGTCGGACAGGGGGGCCTATGGCTACACCTTC. The full variable domain, rest sourced from reference TRBV5-1 and TRBJ1-2, is KAGVTQTPRYLIKTRGQQVTLSCSPISGHRSVSWYQQTPGQGLQFLFEYFSETQRNKGNFPGRFSGRQFSNSRSEMNVSTLELGDSALYLCASSLSDRGAYGYTFGSGTRLTVV.

This chain links TRBV11-2 with TRBJ2-3; TRBD1 might be the D (6 bases). This CDR3 contains 13 residues. V was cut by 8 bases and J by 2 bases, with 11 bases left in between. Germline loops: CDR1 SGHAT, CDR2 FQNNGV. The CDR3 DNA reads as TGTGCCAGCGGAGCAGGGGCCACAGATACGCAGTATTTT. As protein: CASGAGATDTQYF.

The genes are TRBV4-1 and TRBJ1-5; unclear D gene. This CDR3 spans 15 amino acids. Germline-derived CDR1 and CDR2 are MGHRA and YSYEKL. Trimming took 2 bases from V and 0 from J, leaving 8 bases between them. In DNA, the CDR3 is TGCGCCAGCAGCCAAATCACAGTTAGCAATCAGCCCCAGCATTTT. Amino acid sequence: CASSQITVSNQPQHF.

The chain is built from TRBV2 and TRBJ2-7; no firm D call. This CDR3 has 12 amino acids. Trimming took 3 bases from V and 8 from J, leaving 11 bases between them. The germline gives CDR1 SNHLY, CDR2 FYNNEI. DNA of the CDR3: TGTGCCAGCAGTGAGTCAGTTACGAAGCAGTACTTC. This translates into CASSESVTKQYF.

CDR3 in amino acids: CASSLSGGPYEQYF. For the CDR3, the DNA is TGCGCCAGCAGCTTGAGCGGGGGGCCCTACGAGCAGTACTTC. The chain recombines TRBV5-1 with TRBJ2-5; 9 bases fit TRBD2. The DNA end is more similar to TRBJ2-7, so the J call may be wrong. This CDR3 has 14 residues. Germline V gene lookup returns CDR1 SGHRS and CDR2 YFSETQ.

The gene calls are TRBV6-1 and TRBJ2-3; 8 nucleotides line up with TRBD2. The CDR3 is 18 amino acids. Looked up from germline, CDR1 is MNHNS and CDR2 is SASEGT. V dropped 1 base and J dropped 2; count of bases not matched to a gene: 11. The CDR3 spells CASSEVSRGGLNTDTQYF. DNA of the CDR3: TGTGCCAGCAGTGAAGTCTCACGGGGGGGACTAAACACAGATACGCAGTATTTT.

For the CDR3, the DNA is TGTGCCAGTAGTATCGCGACAGACACTTCCTACGAGCAGTACTTC. Amino acids: CASSIATDTSYEQYF. The chain employs TRBV19 and TRBJ2-7, with D possibly matching TRBD1 (5 bases). The CDR3 runs to 15 residues. Trimming took 3 bases from V and 1 from J, leaving 13 bases between them. In germline, CDR1 is LNHDA, CDR2 SQIVND (reference sequence).

This chain connects TRBV11-2 to TRBJ1-2; possibly TRBD1 for D (6 bases). Germline CDR1 and CDR2: SGHAT and FQNNGV. This CDR3 region has 14 residues. V was pared by 4 bases and J by 4 bases, with 13 bases between. Here the CDR3 DNA reads TGTGCCAGCAGCTCGGCGCAGGGGACCTATGGCTACACCTTC. Translated, it gives CASSSAQGTYGYTF.

The rearrangement joins TRBV19 to TRBJ1-4; a weak D match, TRBD1 (5 bases). The CDR3 sequence is 11 residues long. Trimming stripped 4 bases from V and 8 bases from J, with 5 bases between. CDR1 and CDR2 from the germline V gene are LNHDA and SQIVND (reference sequence). In DNA form, the CDR3 reads TGTGCCAGTAGTACAGGGGAAAAACTGTTTTTT. Amino acid sequence: CASSTGEKLFF.

The J gene is TRBJ1-5, the V gene TRBV28, with TRBD1 identical over 10 bases. With V trimmed by 7 bases and J by 9 bases, 6 bases remained unmatched. This CDR3 is built from 13 residues. The V gene's germline CDR1 is MDHEN and CDR2 SYDVKM. CDR3 in DNA: TGTGCCAGCAACCGACAGGGGGCACGGCCCCAGCATTTT. Translating gives CASNRQGARPQHF. Variable domain in full (rest from reference TRBV28 and TRBJ1-5): DVKVTQSSRYLVKRTGEKVFLECVQDMDHENMFWYRQDPGLGLRLIYFSYDVKMKEKGDIPEGYSVSREKKERFSLILESASTNQTSMYLCASNRQGARPQHFGDGTRLSIL.

This clone has only a few counts. V gene TRBV19 combines with J gene TRBJ1-5, with TRBD1 matching over 8 bases. The CDR3 consists of 15 residues. Germline-derived CDR1 and CDR2 are LNHDA and SQIVND (reference sequence). Trimming cost V 6 bases and J 5 bases; bases outside gene matches: 9. The CDR3: CASRDRTGFDQPQHF. DNA of the CDR3: TGTGCCAGTAGGGATAGGACAGGGTTCGATCAGCCCCAGCATTTT.

The chain couples TRBV5-1 to TRBJ1-5; D is possibly TRBD1 (5 bases). From germline, CDR1 is SGHRS and CDR2 YFSETQ. CDR3 length equals 15 residues. Trimming took off 0 bases at V and 3 bases at J, with 10 bases between the two ends. The CDR3 sequence: CASSLVGGFNQPQHF. Written as DNA, the CDR3 is TGCGCCAGCAGCTTGGTCGGGGGTTTCAATCAGCCCCAGCATTTT.